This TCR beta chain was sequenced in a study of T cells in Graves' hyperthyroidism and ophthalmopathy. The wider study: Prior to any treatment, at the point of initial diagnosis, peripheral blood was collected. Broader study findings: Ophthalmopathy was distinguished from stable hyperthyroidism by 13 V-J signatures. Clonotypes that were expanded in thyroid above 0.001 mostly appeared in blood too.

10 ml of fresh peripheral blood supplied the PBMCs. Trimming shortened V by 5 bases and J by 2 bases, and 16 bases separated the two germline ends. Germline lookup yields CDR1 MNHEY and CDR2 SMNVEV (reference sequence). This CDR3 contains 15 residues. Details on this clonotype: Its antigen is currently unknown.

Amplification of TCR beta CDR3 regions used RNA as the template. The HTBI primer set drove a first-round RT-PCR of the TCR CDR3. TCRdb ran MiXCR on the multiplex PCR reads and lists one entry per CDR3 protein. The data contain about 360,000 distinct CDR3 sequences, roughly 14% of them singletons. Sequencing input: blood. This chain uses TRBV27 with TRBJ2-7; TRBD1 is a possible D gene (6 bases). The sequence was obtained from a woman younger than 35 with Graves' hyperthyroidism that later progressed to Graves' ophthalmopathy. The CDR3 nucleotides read TGTGCCAGCAGTGCGACGACAGGCGTAACCTACGAGCAGTACTTC. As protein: CASSATTGVTYEQYF.